The clone carrying this T cell receptor beta chain has only a few counts. TCRdb used MiXCR to reprocess the 5' RACE reads, holding one entry per CDR3 protein. Here the sample spans 55,000 to 60,000 distinct CDR3 sequences, 3% to 4% being singletons. The entry originates in a study of neurological immune-mediated disorders. Per germline, CDR1 LGHDT and CDR2 YNNKEL (reference sequence). The CDR3 length is 11 residues. Trimming stripped 6 bases from V and 10 bases from J, with 11 bases between. This receptor was identified in a woman aged 25 to 39 with multiple sclerosis. The material sequenced was PBMCs. The chain carries TRBV3-1 and TRBJ2-3; the D is unclear. In DNA form, the CDR3 reads TGTGCCAGCAGAAAAGATGGGGCGCAGTATTTT. Translation: CASRKDGAQYF.